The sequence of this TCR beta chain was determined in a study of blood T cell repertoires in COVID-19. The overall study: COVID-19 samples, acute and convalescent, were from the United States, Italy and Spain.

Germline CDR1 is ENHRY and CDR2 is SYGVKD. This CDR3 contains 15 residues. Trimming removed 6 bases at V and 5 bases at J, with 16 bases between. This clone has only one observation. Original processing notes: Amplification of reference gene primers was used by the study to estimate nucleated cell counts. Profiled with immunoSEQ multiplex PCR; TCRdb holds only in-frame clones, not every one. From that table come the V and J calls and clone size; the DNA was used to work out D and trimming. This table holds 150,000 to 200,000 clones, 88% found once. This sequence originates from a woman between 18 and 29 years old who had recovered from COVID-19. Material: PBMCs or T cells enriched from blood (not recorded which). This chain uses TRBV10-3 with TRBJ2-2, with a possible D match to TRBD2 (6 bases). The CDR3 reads CAISPGSEGTGELFF. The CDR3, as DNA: TGTGCCATCAGCCCGGGTTCGGAGGGGACCGGGGAGCTGTTTTTT.